This T cell receptor beta chain was obtained from a study of lymphopenia after photon versus proton radiotherapy. General study points: Oligoclonal CD8+ Temra expansion after nadir drove photon patients' diversity drop.

This CDR3 has 16 amino acids. The germline V and J ends were trimmed by 0 bases and 4 bases, with 18 bases remaining between them. CDR1 and CDR2 from the germline V gene are SQVTM and ANQGSEA. TCRdb's table, derived via immunoSEQ multiplex PCR, lists solely in-frame clones and lacks some. Among about 60,000 clones listed, approximately 84% were seen once. Regarding this clone: The antigen is not known.

This receptor was identified in a man in his sixties with pancreatic cancer. The starting material was peripheral blood, obtained from a patient treated with proton-based radiotherapy. The chain carries TRBV29-1 and TRBJ1-1; no clear D. CDR3 sequence: CSVEDSRFILGTEAFF. CDR3 nucleotide sequence: TGCAGCGTTGAAGATTCGCGGTTTATATTGGGCACTGAAGCTTTCTTT. Based on the CDR3 plus reference TRBV29-1 and TRBJ1-1, the full variable domain is SAVISQKPSRDICQRGTSLTIQCQVDSQVTMMFWYRQQPGQSLTLIATANQGSEATYESGFVIDKFPISRPNLTFSTLTVSNMSPEDSSIYLCSVEDSRFILGTEAFFGQGTRLTVV.